Listed here are 11 T cell receptor beta chains from one sample, sequenced in a study of identical twins. TCRdb redid the calling of the 5' RACE reads with MiXCR, one entry per CDR3 protein. The sample shows about 470,000 distinct CDR3 sequences, around 24% of them seen only once. These data were likewise used in another study, on T cells expressing NK-cell markers.

Sequenced input: CD4+ T cells sorted from blood. The receptor set was obtained from a young woman in good health.

The V and J genes are TRBV20-1 and TRBJ2-2, with 7 bases fitting TRBD2. Trimming cost V 7 bases and J 7 bases; bases outside gene matches: 12. This CDR3 region has 14 residues. Germline CDR1 is DFQATT and CDR2 is SNEGSKA (reference sequence). The CDR3 DNA is TGCAGTGTACCAGCGGGATCCTCGGGCGGGGAGCTGTTTTTT. This encodes CSVPAGSSGGELFF.

CDR3: CASSLQGTQYNEQFF. DNA for the CDR3: TGTGCCAGCAGCCTACAGGGGACACAATACAATGAGCAGTTCTTC. This sequence joins TRBV2 and TRBJ2-1; 7 bases are shared with TRBD1. In germline, CDR1 is SNHLY, CDR2 FYNNEI. This CDR3 is 15 amino acids long. With V trimmed by 6 bases and J by 4 bases, 9 bases remained unmatched.

This clonotype showed up just a few times. This sequence joins TRBV9 and TRBJ2-1; possibly TRBD1 for D (6 bases). Germline-derived CDR1 and CDR2 are SGDLS and YYNGEE. CDR3 length equals 15 residues. Trimming took 6 bases from V and 4 from J, leaving 17 bases between them. CDR3: CASTKKQGFYNEQFF. CDR3 DNA: TGTGCCAGCACTAAAAAACAGGGTTTTTACAATGAGCAGTTCTTC.

This clonotype occurred a few times. This chain links TRBV29-1 with TRBJ2-3; 11 bases map to TRBD2. The CDR3 is 15 amino acids. Germline CDR1 reads SQVTM; CDR2 reads ANQGSEA. The V segment lost 4 bases and the J segment 3 bases; nucleotides outside the gene matches: 6. The CDR3 DNA reads as TGCAGCGTTGTCAATAGCGGGGGGGATACAGATACGCAGTATTTT. This codes for CSVVNSGGDTDTQYF.

The table lists this clonotype with a few counts. The rearrangement joins TRBV6-1 to TRBJ1-4; maybe TRBD1 (6 bases). Trimming shortened V by 8 bases and J by 8 bases, and 18 bases separated the two germline ends. Germline CDR1 MNHNS, CDR2 SASEGT. The CDR3 runs 14 residues. The CDR3 DNA is TGTGCCAGCGCCCAAGGGGGGTCTGAGGAAAAACTGTTTTTT. It codes for CASAQGGSEEKLFF.

V usage is TRBV6-2 or TRBV6-3 and J usage is TRBJ1-1; TRBD1 matches at 8 bases. V shed 6 bases, J shed 10 bases, and the junction held 7 bases outside the gene matches. CDR1 and CDR2 from the germline V gene are MNHEY and SVGEGT. The CDR3 is 12 residues long. The DNA for the CDR3 is TGTGCCAGCAGAATTGGACAGGGTTCAGCTTTCTTT. Its protein product is CASRIGQGSAFF.

This clonotype was counted a few times. The chain has TRBV7-2 and TRBJ2-7; 7 nucleotides agree with TRBD1. CDR3 size: 14 residues. Germline V gives CDR1 SGHTA, CDR2 FQGNSA. With V trimmed by 5 bases and J by 1 base, 5 bases remained unmatched. Written as DNA, the CDR3 is TGTGCCAGCAGCGACAGGGTTGGGTCCTACGAGCAGTACTTC. Amino acids: CASSDRVGSYEQYF.

This clonotype appeared many times. The chain is built from TRBV5-5 and TRBJ2-3; tentatively, D is TRBD1 (5 bases). The CDR3 has 12 residues. Trimming pared 5 bases from V and 2 bases from J, leaving 6 bases between. The germline gives CDR1 SGHKS, CDR2 YYEKEE (reference sequence). DNA for the CDR3: TGTGCCAGCAGAGGGGTCACAGATACGCAGTATTTT. Translated: CASRGVTDTQYF. The full variable domain, in which reference TRBV5-5 and TRBJ2-3 provide the parts outside the CDR3, is DAGVTQSPTHLIKTRGQQVTLRCSPISGHKSVSWYQQVLGQGPQFIFQYYEKEERGRGNFPDRFSARQFPNYSSELNVNALLLGDSALYLCASRGVTDTQYFGPGTRLTVL.

This chain uses TRBV20-1 with TRBJ2-1, with D perhaps matching TRBD2 (5 bases). The CDR3 is 12 amino acids. Germline-derived CDR1 and CDR2 are DFQATT and SNEGSKA (reference sequence). In DNA form, the CDR3 reads TGCAGCGGGGTGGGGAGCTACAATGAGCAGTTCTTC. Translating it yields CSGVGSYNEQFF.

In this sample, this clonotype turned up a few times. The chain carries TRBV12-3 or TRBV12-4 and TRBJ2-2; 7 nucleotides agree with TRBD1. This CDR3 region has 16 residues. The V segment lost 5 bases and the J segment 1 base; nucleotides outside the gene matches: 7. CDR3 loop: CASSQRDRQNTGELFF. The CDR3 DNA is TGTGCCAGCAGTCAGAGGGACAGACAGAACACCGGGGAGCTGTTTTTT.

The CDR3, as DNA: TGTGCCAGCAGTTTAGGGGACAGGGCGTTCTACGAGCAGTACTTC. Amino acid sequence: CASSLGDRAFYEQYF. This rearrangement joins TRBV12-3 or TRBV12-4 to TRBJ2-7; 9 nucleotides align to TRBD1. V dropped 1 base and J dropped 3; count of bases not matched to a gene: 4. This CDR3 has 15 amino acids.